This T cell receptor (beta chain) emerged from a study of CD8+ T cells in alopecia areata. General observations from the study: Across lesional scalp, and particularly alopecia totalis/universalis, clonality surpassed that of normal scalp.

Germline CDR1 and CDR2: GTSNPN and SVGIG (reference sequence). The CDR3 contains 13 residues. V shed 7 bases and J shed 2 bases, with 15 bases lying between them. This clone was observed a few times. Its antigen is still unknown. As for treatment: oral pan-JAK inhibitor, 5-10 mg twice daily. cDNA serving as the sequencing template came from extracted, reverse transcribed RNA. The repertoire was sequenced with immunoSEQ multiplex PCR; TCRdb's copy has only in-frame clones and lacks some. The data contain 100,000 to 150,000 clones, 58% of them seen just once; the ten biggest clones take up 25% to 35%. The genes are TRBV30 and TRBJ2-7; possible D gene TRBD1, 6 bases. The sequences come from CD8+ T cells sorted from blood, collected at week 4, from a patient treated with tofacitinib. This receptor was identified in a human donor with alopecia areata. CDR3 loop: CASGLGATYEQYF. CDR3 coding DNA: TGTGCCTCCGGACTGGGGGCCACCTACGAGCAGTACTTC.